The next 25 T cell receptor beta chains were all read from a single sample in a study of blood T cell repertoires in COVID-19. Sequencing was performed with immunoSEQ multiplex PCR; in TCRdb, only in-frame clones are kept and a portion is missing. The sample has about 670,000 clones, about 90% seen once; the top ten hold roughly 0.25%. The sequencing sample was made of peripheral blood. The receptors were sampled from a woman in her late teens or twenties with acute or convalescent COVID-19.

The V gene is TRBV30, the J gene TRBJ1-4; D is perhaps TRBD1 (5 bases). Germline CDR1 is GTSNPN and CDR2 is SVGIG (reference sequence). Trimming left V 0 bases short and J 13 bases short, with 15 bases between. CDR3 length: 13 residues. As DNA, the CDR3 is TGTGCCTGGAGTGTAAGGTCGGGGGGACCACTGTTTTTT. Its protein product is CAWSVRSGGPLFF.

This chain links TRBV6-5 with TRBJ1-1; D might be TRBD1 (6 bases). CDR1 is MNHEY and CDR2 is SVGAGI in the germline V gene. V lost 1 base to trimming and J lost 5 bases, with 17 bases between them. The CDR3 length is 16 residues. Here the CDR3 reads CASSYFDGGRGTEAFF. The DNA for the CDR3 is TGTGCCAGCAGTTACTTCGACGGGGGGCGAGGGACTGAAGCTTTCTTT.

This chain uses TRBV7-8 with TRBJ1-1, with TRBD1 matching over 8 bases. Trimming removed 4 bases from V and 8 bases from J; junction bases left unmatched: 6. The germline CDR1 and CDR2 sequences are SGHVS and FQNEAQ. The CDR3 is 13 residues long. The CDR3 protein is CASSSSGGEEAFF. DNA of the CDR3: TGTGCCAGCAGCTCATCAGGGGGCGAGGAAGCTTTCTTT.

The rearrangement uses TRBV4-2 and TRBJ1-5; 7 bases are shared with TRBD1. Germline values: CDR1 LGHNA, CDR2 YNFKEQ. This CDR3 spans 16 amino acids. Trimming cost V 3 bases and J 2 bases; bases outside gene matches: 7. The CDR3 spells CASSHTTGRGNQPQHF. CDR3 sequence (DNA): TGTGCCAGCAGCCACACGACAGGGCGGGGCAATCAGCCCCAGCATTTT.

The rearrangement joins TRBV4-3 to TRBJ2-2, with D possibly matching TRBD1 (6 bases). Germline V gene lookup returns CDR1 LGHNA and CDR2 YSLEER. V was pared by 0 bases and J by 6 bases, with 17 bases between. CDR3 size: 17 residues. CDR3 amino acids: CASSQELAGEPSGELFF. DNA of the CDR3: TGCGCCAGCAGCCAAGAGTTGGCAGGGGAGCCCTCCGGGGAGCTGTTTTTT.

The chain combines TRBV6-5 with TRBJ1-1; D not certain. V lost 2 bases and J lost 5, with 12 bases in between. The CDR3 consists of 14 residues. CDR1 and CDR2 (germline): MNHEY, SVGAGI. In DNA, the CDR3 is TGTGCCAGCAGTTACCAAGACACGGGGACTGAAGCTTTCTTT. It specifies CASSYQDTGTEAFF.

The V call is TRBV5-5, the J call TRBJ2-3; D gene uncertain. The length of the CDR3 is 15 residues. The V end lost 0 bases, the J end lost 0 bases, and 8 bases lay between the germline ends. Germline CDR1 reads SGHKS; CDR2 reads YYEKEE (reference sequence). CDR3 DNA: TGTGCCAGCAGCTTGGAGGCGGAAAGCACAGATACGCAGTATTTT. It codes for CASSLEAESTDTQYF.

The rearrangement joins TRBV7-9 to TRBJ1-1; TRBD1 is a possible D gene (5 bases). V was pared by 5 bases and J by 4 bases, with 8 bases between. Per germline, CDR1 SEHNR and CDR2 FQNEAQ (reference sequence). The CDR3 covers 12 residues. The CDR3 DNA follows: TGTGCCAGCAGCGTAGGGGCCACTGAAGCTTTCTTT. It yields the protein CASSVGATEAFF.

V usage is TRBV30 and J usage is TRBJ1-2; TRBD1 matches at 8 bases. Trimming took 5 bases from V and 3 from J; bases not matched to a gene: 8. The CDR3 extends over 14 amino acids. In germline, CDR1 is GTSNPN, CDR2 SVGIG (reference sequence). The CDR3 loop is CAWVQDREHYGYTF. The CDR3, as DNA: TGTGCCTGGGTCCAGGACAGGGAACACTATGGCTACACCTTC.

This rearrangement joins TRBV6-2 or TRBV6-3 to TRBJ2-2; TRBD2 aligns across 14 bases. The CDR3 totals 18 residues. Looked up from germline, CDR1 is MNHEY and CDR2 is SVGEGT. The V and J ends lost 6 bases and 0 bases, in that order; junction bases with no gene match: 6. The CDR3 loop reads CASSRWTSGGSNTGELFF. In DNA, the CDR3 is TGTGCCAGCAGCCGATGGACTAGCGGGGGGTCGAACACCGGGGAGCTGTTTTTT.

This clone occurred once. The chain links TRBV2 to TRBJ2-2; D gene ambiguous. This CDR3 is built from 14 residues. V gave up 4 bases and J gave up 1 base, with 7 bases separating them. In germline, CDR1 is SNHLY, CDR2 FYNNEI. The CDR3 loop is CASSVTKNTGELFF. CDR3 in DNA: TGTGCCAGCAGTGTTACTAAGAACACCGGGGAGCTGTTTTTT.

This clone was seen only a few times. CDR3 DNA sequence: TGTGCCAGCAGGGGGGGACCGGGTGGCGCAGATACGCAGTATTTT. It is translated as CASRGGPGGADTQYF. The genes are TRBV6-5 and TRBJ2-3, with TRBD2 as a possible D gene (6 bases). This CDR3 has 15 amino acids. CDR1 and CDR2 (germline): MNHEY, SVGAGI. The V end lost 6 bases, the J end lost 4 bases, and 17 bases lay between the germline ends.

The V gene is TRBV19, the J gene TRBJ1-5, with no clear D. The CDR3 runs 15 residues. With 5 bases removed from V and 0 bases from J, the gap between germline ends came to 11 bases. The V gene's germline CDR1 is LNHDA and CDR2 SQIVND (reference sequence). CDR3 bases: TGTGCCAGTAGTGCTGCGGCCGATAGCAATCAGCCCCAGCATTTT. Protein product: CASSAAADSNQPQHF.

The chain recombines TRBV18 with TRBJ2-7, with 8 bases fitting TRBD1. The CDR3 contains 12 residues. V lost 6 bases to trimming and J lost 7 bases; unmatched junction nucleotides: 5. From germline, CDR1 is KGHSH and CDR2 LQKENI. This chain's CDR3 is CASSPTGEEQYF. The CDR3, as DNA: TGTGCCAGCTCCCCGACAGGGGAGGAGCAGTACTTC.

The rearrangement links TRBV4-1 to TRBJ2-7, with 7 bases lining up with TRBD1. The germline CDR1 and CDR2 sequences are MGHRA and YSYEKL. V was pared by 3 bases and J by 5 bases, with 16 bases of the junction left unmatched. CDR3 size: 17 residues. The CDR3 region has the DNA TGCGCCAGCAGCCAGCCAATGACAGGGTCTTATTCTGACGAGCAGTACTTC. Its protein is CASSQPMTGSYSDEQYF.

The genes are TRBV19 and TRBJ1-1; the D gene is possibly TRBD1 (5 bases). Trimming took off 5 bases at V and 7 bases at J, with 14 bases between the two ends. Looked up from germline, CDR1 is LNHDA and CDR2 is SQIVND (reference sequence). CDR3 length: 13 residues. The CDR3 protein is CASSPQGSHEAFF. DNA of the CDR3: TGTGCCAGTAGTCCTCAGGGCTCCCATGAAGCTTTCTTT.

This clone was counted between two and nine times. The chain couples TRBV5-1 to TRBJ1-1; TRBD1 agrees at 7 bases. The CDR3 is 17 residues long. V shed 0 bases and J 1 base; nucleotides not matched to a gene: 9. CDR1 is SGHRS and CDR2 is YFSETQ in the germline V gene. In DNA, the CDR3 is TGCGCCAGCAGCTTGGGACAGGGTCGGATCGGGAACACTGAAGCTTTCTTT. It encodes CASSLGQGRIGNTEAFF.

With respect to this clone: Other DNA sequences of this sample code for an identical CDR3. The rearrangement uses TRBV7-2 and TRBJ2-5; D not certain. CDR3 size: 13 residues. Germline V gives CDR1 SGHTA, CDR2 FQGNSA. The V end was cut by 1 base, the J end by 2 bases, with 5 bases between. The CDR3 loop reads CASSLDRQETQYF. CDR3 in DNA: TGTGCCAGCAGCTTAGACAGACAAGAGACCCAGTACTTC.

This chain connects TRBV6-6 to TRBJ2-7; D is ambiguous. This CDR3 region has 14 residues. V was cut by 0 bases and J by 2 bases, with 8 bases left in between. The germline gives CDR1 MNHNY, CDR2 SVGAGI (reference sequence). CDR3 amino acids: CASSYSGSTYEQYF. DNA of the CDR3: TGTGCCAGCAGTTACTCGGGCAGCACCTACGAGCAGTACTTC.

This chain uses TRBV9 with TRBJ1-2; D is uncertain. Germline V gene data show CDR1 as SGDLS and CDR2 as YYNGEE. V dropped 4 bases and J dropped 12 bases, with 19 bases sitting between them. The CDR3 is 13 residues long. This CDR3 is CASSSQVSELHTF. CDR3 in DNA: TGTGCCAGCAGCTCCCAGGTTTCTGAGCTCCACACCTTC. Combining the CDR3 with reference TRBV9 and TRBJ1-2 gives the whole variable domain DSGVTQTPKHLITATGQRVTLRCSPRSGDLSVYWYQQSLDQGLQFLIQYYNGEERAKGNILERFSAQQFPDLHSELNLSSLELGDSALYFCASSSQVSELHTFGSGTRLTVV.

The V call is TRBV6-4, the J call TRBJ2-3; D is possibly TRBD2 (6 bases). This CDR3 comprises 15 residues. Germline-derived CDR1 and CDR2 are MRHNA and SNTAGT. The V gene lost 0 bases and the J gene lost 1 base, with 8 bases spanning the gap. The CDR3 reads CASSDSASGTDTQYF. The CDR3 DNA is TGTGCCAGCAGTGACTCGGCTAGCGGCACAGATACGCAGTATTTT.

The chain employs TRBV9 and TRBJ2-2, with TRBD2 matching 9 bases. V lost 3 bases and J lost 0; bases outside the gene matches: 3. Per the germline V gene, CDR1 is SGDLS and CDR2 is YYNGEE. CDR3 length: 16 residues. DNA of the CDR3: TGTGCCAGCAGCGATAGCGGGGGACCGAACACCGGGGAGCTGTTTTTT. Its translation: CASSDSGGPNTGELFF. The full variable domain, its missing parts supplied by reference TRBV9 and TRBJ2-2, is DSGVTQTPKHLITATGQRVTLRCSPRSGDLSVYWYQQSLDQGLQFLIQYYNGEERAKGNILERFSAQQFPDLHSELNLSSLELGDSALYFCASSDSGGPNTGELFFGEGSRLTVL.

The genes are TRBV7-9 and TRBJ1-5; perhaps TRBD1 as D (6 bases). The germline V gene encodes CDR1 SEHNR and CDR2 FQNEAQ (reference sequence). Trimming pared 4 bases from V and 4 bases from J, leaving 14 bases between. This CDR3 has 15 amino acids. The CDR3 loop reads CASSSTGPRNQPQHF. CDR3 nucleotide sequence: TGTGCCAGCAGCTCCACAGGGCCACGGAATCAGCCCCAGCATTTT.

This sequence joins TRBV18 and TRBJ2-7; 11 positions agree with TRBD1. V shed 6 bases and J 0 bases; nucleotides not matched to a gene: 4. From germline, CDR1 is KGHSH and CDR2 LQKENI. The CDR3 runs to 15 residues. This CDR3 reads CASSPGQGASYEQYF. CDR3 DNA: TGTGCCAGCTCTCCAGGACAGGGGGCCTCCTACGAGCAGTACTTC.

The table lists this clone with a count of one. The chain joins TRBV5-1 to TRBJ2-3; D is unclear. Per the germline V gene, CDR1 is SGHRS and CDR2 is YFSETQ. V was shortened by 0 bases and J by 0 bases, with 11 bases between the two germline ends. This CDR3 has 16 amino acids. CDR3 DNA sequence: TGCGCCAGCAGCTTGGCGGTGGAGTCTAGCACAGATACGCAGTATTTT. Protein: CASSLAVESSTDTQYF. Drawing the rest from reference TRBV5-1 and TRBJ2-3, the complete variable domain is KAGVTQTPRYLIKTRGQQVTLSCSPISGHRSVSWYQQTPGQGLQFLFEYFSETQRNKGNFPGRFSGRQFSNSRSEMNVSTLELGDSALYLCASSLAVESSTDTQYFGPGTRLTVL.